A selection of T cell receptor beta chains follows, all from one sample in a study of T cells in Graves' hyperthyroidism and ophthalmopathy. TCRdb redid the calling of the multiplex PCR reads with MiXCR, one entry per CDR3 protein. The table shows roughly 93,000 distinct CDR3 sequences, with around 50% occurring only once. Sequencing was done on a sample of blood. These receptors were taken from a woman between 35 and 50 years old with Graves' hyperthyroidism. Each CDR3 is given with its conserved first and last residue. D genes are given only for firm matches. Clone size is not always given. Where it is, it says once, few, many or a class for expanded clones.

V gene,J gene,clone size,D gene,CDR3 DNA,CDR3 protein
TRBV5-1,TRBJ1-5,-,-,TGTGCCAGCAGCTTGGGTCTCTACGAGCAGCCCCAGCATTTT,CASSLGLYEQPQHF
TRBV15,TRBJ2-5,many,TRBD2,TGTGCCACCAGCAGGCAGACTAGCGGGATAGAGACCCAGTACTTC,CATSRQTSGIETQYF
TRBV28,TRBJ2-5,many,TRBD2,TGTGCCAGCAGTTTATCCCCCGGGACTAGCGGGAGGTCGCAGACCCAGTACTTC,CASSLSPGTSGRSQTQYF
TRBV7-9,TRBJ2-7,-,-,TGTGCCAGCAGCCTCCCCGGATCCCCCTACGAGCAGTACTTC,CASSLPGSPYEQYF
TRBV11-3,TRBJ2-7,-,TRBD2,TGTGCCAGCAGCCTGCGGGGGGCCTACGAGCAGTACTTC,CASSLRGAYEQYF
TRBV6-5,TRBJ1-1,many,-,TGTGCCAGCAGTTACTCGATAACGACTGAAGCTTTCTTT,CASSYSITTEAFF
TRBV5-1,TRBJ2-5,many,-,TGCGCCAGCAGCTTAAGCCCCCAAGAGACCCAGTACTTC,CASSLSPQETQYF
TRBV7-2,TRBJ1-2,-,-,-,CASSPVYGETQYFGQHYGYTF
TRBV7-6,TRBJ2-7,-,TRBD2,TGTGCCAGCAGCTTAGGGACTAGCGGAGCCTCCTACGAGCAGTACTTC,CASSLGTSGASYEQYF
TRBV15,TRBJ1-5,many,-,TGTGCCACCAGCAGCGAGGCGGGCAATCAGCCCCAGCATTTT,CATSSEAGNQPQHF
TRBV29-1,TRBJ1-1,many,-,TGCAGCGTTCGGACAGACATGAACACTGAAGCTTTCTTT,CSVRTDMNTEAFF
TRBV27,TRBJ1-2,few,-,TGTGCCAGCAGTTTAAGGGGGGAGAGTGGCTACACCTTC,CASSLRGESGYTF
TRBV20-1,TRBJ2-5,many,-,TGCAGTGCTAGAGATCACGAGGGAAGAGAGACCCAGTACTTC,CSARDHEGRETQYF
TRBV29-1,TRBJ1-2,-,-,TGCAGCGTAGCAGGGGCGTATGGCTACACCTTC,CSVAGAYGYTF
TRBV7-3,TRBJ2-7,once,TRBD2,TGTGCCAGCAGCCTCATAGCGGGAACCTACGAGCAGTACTTC,CASSLIAGTYEQYF
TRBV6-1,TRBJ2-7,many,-,TGTGCCAGCAGCCGGCAGGGGCCCTACGAGCAGTACTTC,CASSRQGPYEQYF
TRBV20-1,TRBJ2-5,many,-,TGCAGTGTTCCTGAGGGGGTCGAGACCCAGTACTTC,CSVPEGVETQYF
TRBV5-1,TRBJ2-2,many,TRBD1,TGCGCCACTGCGCCGGGACAGGGGACCGGGGAGCTGTTTTTT,CATAPGQGTGELFF
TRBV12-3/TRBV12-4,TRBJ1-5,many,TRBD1,TGTGCCAGCAGTTTAGCGGGGACAGGGTTGACCCCAAAGCCCCAGCATTTT,CASSLAGTGLTPKPQHF
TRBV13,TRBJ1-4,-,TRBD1,TGTGCCAGCATGGACGGGACAGCGGACGAAAAACTGTTTTTT,CASMDGTADEKLFF
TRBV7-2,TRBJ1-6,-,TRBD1,TGTGCCAGCAGCTTAGGGGACAGGGACTCACCCCTCCACTTT,CASSLGDRDSPLHF
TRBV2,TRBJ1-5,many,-,TGTGCCAGCAGTGGAAATATAGTGGAGCCCCAGCATTTT,CASSGNIVEPQHF
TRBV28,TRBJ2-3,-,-,TGTGCCAGCAGTCCGACCATGGCCCATACGCAGTATTTT,CASSPTMAHTQYF
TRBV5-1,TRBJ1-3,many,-,TGCGCCAGCAGCATAGACAGGAGTACGTCTGGAAACACCATATATTTT,CASSIDRSTSGNTIYF
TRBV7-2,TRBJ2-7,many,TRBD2,TGTGCCAGCAGCTCATTAGCGGGAAATTACTCCTACGAGCAGTACTTC,CASSSLAGNYSYEQYF
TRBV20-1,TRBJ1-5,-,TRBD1,TGCAGTGCTAGGAGTAAGACAGGGAGAGGGCAGCCCCAGCATTTT,CSARSKTGRGQPQHF
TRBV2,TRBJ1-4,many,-,TGTGCCAGCAGTGTGGGGAGGGCTGAGGAAAAACTGTTTTTT,CASSVGRAEEKLFF
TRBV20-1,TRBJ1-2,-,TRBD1,TGCAGTGCTAGCGGCAGGGGGAAAGATGGCTACACCTTC,CSASGRGKDGYTF
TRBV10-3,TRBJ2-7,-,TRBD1,TGTGCCATCAAGAGTTCCGGGACAGGGTCCTACGAGCAGTACTTC,CAIKSSGTGSYEQYF
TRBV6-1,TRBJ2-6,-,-,TGTGCCGCAGGGGCTAGCGGAGGAGGGGCCAACGTCCTGACTTTC,CAAGASGGGANVLTF
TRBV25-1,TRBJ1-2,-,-,TGTGCCAGCAGTGACGGGTACGGCTATGGCTACACCTTC,CASSDGYGYGYTF
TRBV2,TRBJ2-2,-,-,TGTGCCAGCATGGGATTAGCAACCGGGTCCGCGATTTTT,CASMGLATGSAIF
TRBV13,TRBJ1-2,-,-,TGTGCCAGCAGCTCATTCGACAGCCTAGCTAACTATGGCTACACCTTC,CASSSFDSLANYGYTF
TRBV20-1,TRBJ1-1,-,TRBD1,TGCAGTAGGAGACAGGGGGCGATAAACACTGAAGCTTTCTTT,CSRRQGAINTEAFF
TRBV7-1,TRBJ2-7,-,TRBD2,TGTGCCAGCAGTTCTACTAGCGGGATCGAAGAGCAGTACTTC,CASSSTSGIEEQYF
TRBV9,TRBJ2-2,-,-,TGTGCCAGCAGCGTTAGTGCTCGGGAACCGAACACCGGGGAGCTGTTTTTT,CASSVSAREPNTGELFF
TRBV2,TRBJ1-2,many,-,TGTGCCAGCAGTGAAGCGAAGGGCGGCTACACCTTC,CASSEAKGGYTF
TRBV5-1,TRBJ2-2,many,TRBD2,TGCGCCAGCAGCTTGGTCGCACTAGCGGATAACACCGGGGAGCTGTTTTTT,CASSLVALADNTGELFF
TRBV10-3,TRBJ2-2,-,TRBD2,TGTGCCGTCGGACTAGCGGGAAGGGAGCTGTTTTTT,CAVGLAGRELFF
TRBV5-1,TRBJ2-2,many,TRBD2,TGCGCCAGTCGAGCGGGAGGGCCCGGGGAGCTGTTTTTT,CASRAGGPGELFF
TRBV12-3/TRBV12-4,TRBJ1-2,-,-,TGTGCCAGCAGTTTAGCGGGGGCCAGCGGCTACACCTTC,CASSLAGASGYTF
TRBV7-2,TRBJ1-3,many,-,TGTGCCAGCAGCTTAGATCGGGCAGGGGTGTACACCATATATTTT,CASSLDRAGVYTIYF
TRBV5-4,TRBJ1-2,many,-,TGTGCCAGCAGCACTCAGGACACCCTCTATGGCTACACCTTC,CASSTQDTLYGYTF
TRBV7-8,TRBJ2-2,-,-,TGTGCCAGCAGCTTAGGCGGGCCCGGGGAGCCGTTCTTT,CASSLGGPGEPFF
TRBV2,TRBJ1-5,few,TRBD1,TGTGCCAGCGGACAGGGGACATTTCAGCCCCAGCATTTT,CASGQGTFQPQHF
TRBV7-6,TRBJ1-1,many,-,TGTGCCAGCAGCCGGGTCTCCACTGAAGCTTTCTTT,CASSRVSTEAFF
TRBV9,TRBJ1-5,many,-,TGTGCCAGCAGCCAACTTGGGCAGCCCCAGCATTTT,CASSQLGQPQHF
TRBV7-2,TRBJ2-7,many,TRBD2,TGTGCCAGCAGCTTAGTAGGGACTAGCGGGGGCTTGGAGCAGTACTTC,CASSLVGTSGGLEQYF
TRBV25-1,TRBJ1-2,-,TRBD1,TGTGCCAGCTTAGACAGGGGGGACTATGGCTACACCTTC,CASLDRGDYGYTF
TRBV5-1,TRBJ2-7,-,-,TGCGCCAGCAGCTTCCTTACAGGGTCCTACGAGCAGTACTTC,CASSFLTGSYEQYF